The 18 T cell receptor beta chains below were found in one sample sequenced in a study of T cells in localized non-small cell lung cancer. Assay: immunoSEQ multiplex PCR; the TCRdb copy retains only in-frame clones and omits some. This table holds roughly 1,200 clones, 20% to 25% found once. This sample comprised normal lung tissue next to the tumor, obtained before any cancer treatment. The receptor set was obtained from a woman aged 35-75 years with stage II lung adenocarcinoma.

In this sample, this clone turned up a few times. The chain joins TRBV16 to TRBJ1-2; 9 nucleotides align to TRBD1. With 4 bases clipped from V and 1 base from J, the junction kept 13 bases outside the gene matches. This CDR3 is 18 amino acids long. CDR1 and CDR2 (germline): KGHSY, FQNENV. CDR3: CASSPIRIGQGNNYGYTF. CDR3 sequence (DNA): TGTGCCAGCAGCCCGATAAGGATCGGACAGGGGAATAACTATGGCTACACCTTC. The variable domain in full, with the rest retrieved from reference TRBV16 and TRBJ1-2, is GEEVAQTPKHLVRGEGQKAKLYCAPIKGHSYVFWYQQVLKNEFKFLISFQNENVFDETGMPKERFSAKCLPNSPCSLEIQATKLEDSAVYFCASSPIRIGQGNNYGYTFGSGTRLTVV.

This chain joins TRBV9 and TRBJ1-1, with D tentatively TRBD1 (5 bases). Between the trimmed V and J ends, which lost 4 bases and 1 base, there was a span of 11 bases. CDR1 SGDLS and CDR2 YYNGEE come from the germline V gene. The CDR3 spans 14 residues. Written as DNA, the CDR3 is TGTGCCAGCAGCCCGAGGGGAGGGAACACTGAAGCTTTCTTT. It is translated as CASSPRGGNTEAFF.

This clone appeared a few times. This chain links TRBV6-8 with TRBJ1-1; 7 bases map to TRBD1. The CDR3 runs 15 residues. Germline V gene sequence: CDR1 MNHGY, CDR2 SAAAGT. Unmatched junction bases numbered 13, after V lost 7 bases and J lost 5 bases. The CDR3 here is CASTLLTGSGTEAFF. The DNA for the CDR3 is TGTGCCAGCACCCTCCTGACAGGGTCCGGGACTGAAGCTTTCTTT.

This clone has just a few counts. The V call is TRBV10-3, the J call TRBJ2-7, with a weak D call TRBD1 (5 bases). Deletions cut 2 bases from V and 2 bases from J, with 10 bases between. The CDR3 totals 14 residues. Germline assignment: CDR1 ENHRY and CDR2 SYGVKD. This CDR3 is CAISEGAGTYEQYF. The CDR3 nucleotides read TGTGCCATCAGTGAGGGGGCAGGGACCTACGAGCAGTACTTC.

This clone is judged medium-sized. The chain recombines TRBV11-3 with TRBJ2-2; D uncertain. CDR1 is SGHNT, CDR2 YENEEA, per germline. The V and J ends lost 5 bases and 3 bases respectively, with 16 bases between them. This CDR3 region has 16 residues. CDR3 sequence: CASSPPTGPYTGELFF. Here the CDR3 DNA reads TGTGCCAGCAGCCCACCCACCGGGCCCTACACCGGGGAGCTGTTTTTT.

The chain couples TRBV30 to TRBJ2-1; 9 nucleotides line up with TRBD2. The CDR3 has 12 residues. The trim removed 1 base at V and 9 bases at J, leaving 1 base unmatched. Germline V gene data show CDR1 as GTSNPN and CDR2 as SVGIG (reference sequence). The CDR3 sequence is CAWSDSGSEQFF. The CDR3 nucleotides read TGTGCCTGGAGTGATAGCGGGAGTGAGCAGTTCTTC.

This clone appeared a single time. The chain carries TRBV19 and TRBJ2-2; D is perhaps TRBD2 (6 bases). Germline CDR1 is LNHDA and CDR2 is SQIVND (reference sequence). The CDR3 spans 15 residues. V lost 3 bases, J lost 4 bases, and 12 bases lay in between. The CDR3, as DNA: TGTGCCAGTAGTATGGGGAGGACCTTCACCGGGGAGCTGTTTTTT. This sequence encodes CASSMGRTFTGELFF. The whole variable domain, filled in from reference TRBV19 and TRBJ2-2, reads DGGITQSPKYLFRKEGQNVTLSCEQNLNHDAMYWYRQDPGQGLRLIYYSQIVNDFQKGDIAEGYSVSREKKESFPLTVTSAQKNPTAFYLCASSMGRTFTGELFFGEGSRLTVL.

The chain uses TRBV30 and TRBJ1-2, with D unresolved. Germline values: CDR1 GTSNPN, CDR2 SVGIG (reference sequence). The CDR3 extends over 12 amino acids. Trimming shortened V by 2 bases and J by 5 bases, and 9 bases separated the two germline ends. The DNA of the CDR3 is TGTGCCTGGAGTAACCAGGCTTATGGCTACACCTTC. Translation gives CAWSNQAYGYTF.

This clone was found a few times. The rearrangement uses TRBV6-8 and TRBJ1-1; 10 bases map to TRBD1. This CDR3 is built from 14 residues. V dropped 6 bases and J dropped 3; count of bases not matched to a gene: 4. Germline V gene sequence: CDR1 MNHGY, CDR2 SAAAGT. CDR3 amino acids: CASRLGTGDTEAFF. The DNA of the CDR3 is TGTGCCAGCAGACTCGGGACAGGGGACACTGAAGCTTTCTTT.

This clone was detected a few times. The gene calls are TRBV28 and TRBJ2-1, with TRBD1 identical over 9 bases. Trimming took 2 bases from V and 1 from J; bases not matched to a gene: 3. Germline lookup yields CDR1 MDHEN and CDR2 SYDVKM. The CDR3 spans 16 residues. The CDR3 loop reads CASSLGGTGSYNEQFF. The DNA of the CDR3 is TGTGCCAGCAGTTTAGGCGGGACAGGGTCCTACAATGAGCAGTTCTTC.

The chain combines TRBV4-1 with TRBJ2-2; 7 bases match TRBD1. Germline V gene data show CDR1 as MGHRA and CDR2 as YSYEKL. There are 16 residues in the CDR3. Trimming cost V 1 base and J 4 bases; bases outside gene matches: 6. This CDR3 reads CASSQARTGPTGELFF. CDR3 DNA sequence: TGCGCCAGCAGCCAAGCCCGGACAGGACCCACCGGGGAGCTGTTTTTT.

The chain is built from TRBV6-8 and TRBJ2-7, with D possibly being TRBD1 (5 bases). The CDR3 consists of 13 residues. Germline loops: CDR1 MNHGY, CDR2 SAAAGT. Between the trimmed V and J ends, which lost 6 bases and 0 bases, there was a span of 9 bases. The CDR3 bases are TGTGCCAGCAGGTACAGGAGCTCCTACGAGCAGTACTTC. Its protein is CASRYRSSYEQYF.

The chain combines TRBV5-1 with TRBJ2-2; 8 nucleotides agree with TRBD2. The V gene end was trimmed by 3 bases and the J gene end by 4 bases; junction bases not matched to a gene: 5. The germline V gene encodes CDR1 SGHRS and CDR2 YFSETQ. The length of the CDR3 is 15 residues. CDR3 nucleotide sequence: TGCGCCAGCAGCTCAGCGGGAGTGAGCACCGGGGAGCTGTTTTTT. Translating gives CASSSAGVSTGELFF. Complete variable domain (other parts from reference TRBV5-1 and TRBJ2-2): KAGVTQTPRYLIKTRGQQVTLSCSPISGHRSVSWYQQTPGQGLQFLFEYFSETQRNKGNFPGRFSGRQFSNSRSEMNVSTLELGDSALYLCASSSAGVSTGELFFGEGSRLTVL.

The chain carries TRBV5-1 and TRBJ2-7; 11 nucleotides agree with TRBD1. The CDR3 spans 17 residues. V trimming: 3 bases; J trimming: 0 bases; junction bases outside the gene matches: 8. Germline assignment: CDR1 SGHRS and CDR2 YFSETQ. The CDR3 region has the DNA TGCGCCAGCAGCTCCCCCGGGACAGGGGGTTTCTCCTACGAGCAGTACTTC. Translated: CASSSPGTGGFSYEQYF. The variable domain in full, with the rest retrieved from reference TRBV5-1 and TRBJ2-7, is KAGVTQTPRYLIKTRGQQVTLSCSPISGHRSVSWYQQTPGQGLQFLFEYFSETQRNKGNFPGRFSGRQFSNSRSEMNVSTLELGDSALYLCASSSPGTGGFSYEQYFGPGTRLTVT.

This clone ranks as large. V and J are TRBV19 and TRBJ1-1; the D gene is possibly TRBD1 (5 bases). Trimming took off 5 bases at V and 0 bases at J, with 10 bases between the two ends. This CDR3 has 14 residues. CDR1 is LNHDA, CDR2 SQIVND, per germline (reference sequence). The CDR3 DNA reads as TGTGCCAGTAGTTGGGGACGGATGAACACTGAAGCTTTCTTT. Translating it yields CASSWGRMNTEAFF.

The rearrangement joins TRBV29-1 to TRBJ1-2; 10 nucleotides line up with TRBD1. CDR1 and CDR2 (germline): SQVTM, ANQGSEA. The CDR3 has 13 residues. Germline trimming cut 7 bases from V and 4 bases from J; bases unmatched to any gene: 6. This chain's CDR3 is CSARQGASYGYTF. The CDR3 nucleotides are TGCAGCGCCCGACAGGGGGCCTCCTATGGCTACACCTTC.

This clone was counted only a few times. The V gene is TRBV7-6, the J gene TRBJ2-2; D remains ambiguous. CDR1 and CDR2 from the germline V gene are SGHVS and FNYEAQ. Trimming pared 2 bases from V and 11 bases from J, leaving 18 bases between. The CDR3 is 15 residues long. The CDR3 reads CASSLTSLNKEELFF. Written as DNA, the CDR3 is TGTGCCAGCAGCTTAACTTCCCTAAATAAGGAAGAGCTGTTTTTT.

This clone has a handful of counts. The genes are TRBV11-3 and TRBJ2-7; tentatively, D is TRBD1 or TRBD2 (6 bases each). There are 17 residues in the CDR3. Trimming removed 8 bases at V and 6 bases at J, with 29 bases between. Germline V gene data show CDR1 as SGHNT and CDR2 as YENEEA. CDR3 DNA sequence: TGTGCCAGCGCACCGGGGGCGCAAAGGCTTTCGTGGGCCGAGCAGTACTTC. This gives the protein CASAPGAQRLSWAEQYF.